This T cell receptor beta chain was sequenced during a study of CD4 T cells in relation to SARS-CoV-2 and coronaviruses. Study overall: Crossreactive spike epitopes shared across donors were mapped to their HLA restriction. Study-wide results and limits: The assay detects memory recall responses, not culture-primed primary responses. Crossreactive clones expanded significantly less to SARS-CoV-2 than monoreactive clones.

Per germline, CDR1 SGHRS and CDR2 YFSETQ. V was clipped by 0 bases and J by 8 bases, with 12 bases between them. The CDR3 is 14 residues long. About this clone itself: Its cognate antigen is unknown.

Using immunoSEQ multiplex PCR, the repertoire was profiled, and TCRdb retains in-frame clones only, with some absent. In the table there are 30,000 to 45,000 clones, over 75% of which are singletons. Sample: memory CD4+ T cells from PBMCs. The receptor comes from an adult with COVID-19. The V call is TRBV5-1, the J call TRBJ1-5; no clear D. The CDR3 DNA is TGCGCCAGCAGCTTGGAACCCGGGTGGAAGCCCCAGCATTTT. Translating it yields CASSLEPGWKPQHF. The whole variable domain, filled in from reference TRBV5-1 and TRBJ1-5, reads KAGVTQTPRYLIKTRGQQVTLSCSPISGHRSVSWYQQTPGQGLQFLFEYFSETQRNKGNFPGRFSGRQFSNSRSEMNVSTLELGDSALYLCASSLEPGWKPQHFGDGTRLSIL.